A single sample gave rise to the 11 T cell receptor beta chains below, sequenced in a study of human CD8 memory T cell subsets. Libraries for TCR beta were constructed using UMI-labeled 5' RACE. TCRdb reprocessed the 5' RACE reads and stores each CDR3 protein as one record, lacking DNA. This repertoire includes 9,000 to 13,000 distinct CDR3 sequences. Sequencing was performed on CD8+ stem-like memory T cells (TSCM and TCM) sorted from PBMCs. Stated subset: stem-like memory CD8 T cells (TSTEM), CCR7+ PD-1- TIGIT-. These TCRs come from a human donor in good health.

This clonotype is labeled medium-sized based on frequency. This chain links TRBV29-1 with TRBJ2-5; TCRdb gives TRBD1 as the D gene, but with no DNA this cannot be confirmed. The length of the CDR3 is 15 residues. Per germline, CDR1 SQVTM and CDR2 ANQGSEA. The CDR3 protein is CSVDWTGPKQETQYF. Full variable domain (remainder filled in from reference TRBV29-1 and TRBJ2-5): SAVISQKPSRDICQRGTSLTIQCQVDSQVTMMFWYRQQPGQSLTLIATANQGSEATYESGFVIDKFPISRPNLTFSTLTVSNMSPEDSSIYLCSVDWTGPKQETQYFGPGTRLLVL.

The chain is built from TRBV5-6 and TRBJ1-2; lacking DNA, the TRBD1 call made by TCRdb goes unchecked. The CDR3 loop spans 14 amino acids. The germline CDR1 and CDR2 sequences are SGHDT and YYEEEE. The CDR3 is CASSSTGTNYGYTF.

This clonotype counts as large by frequency. This chain connects TRBV29-1 to TRBJ2-5; no DNA is available, so the TRBD2 call from TCRdb remains unchecked. The germline gives CDR1 SQVTM, CDR2 ANQGSEA. The CDR3 sequence is 13 residues long. The CDR3 sequence: CSGRLAGVETQYF.

The chain carries TRBV3-1 and TRBJ2-1; TCRdb gives TRBD1 as the D gene, but with no DNA this cannot be confirmed. Germline loops: CDR1 LGHDT, CDR2 YNNKEL (reference sequence). This CDR3 spans 14 amino acids. This CDR3 reads CASSRSGGDNEQFF.

The chain employs TRBV12-5 and TRBJ1-1; TCRdb picks TRBD1, but there is no DNA to check that call. Germline loops: CDR1 LGHNT, CDR2 FRNRAP. The CDR3 length is 12 residues. The CDR3 spells CASGFSGDEAFF.

This chain links TRBV19 with TRBJ2-1. The CDR3 covers 16 residues. Germline CDR1 is LNHDA and CDR2 is SQIVND (reference sequence). The chain's CDR3 is CASSPLNWASYNEQFF.

The chain's CDR3 is CASSSRDRDYEQYF. The chain is built from TRBV7-9 and TRBJ2-7; checking the TCRdb D call of TRBD1 is not possible without DNA. CDR3 length equals 14 residues. Germline V gene data show CDR1 as SEHNR and CDR2 as FQNEAQ (reference sequence).

The chain employs TRBV5-1 and TRBJ2-7; TCRdb names TRBD2, which stays unverified in the absence of DNA. Germline CDR1 reads SGHRS; CDR2 reads YFSETQ. This CDR3 spans 14 amino acids. This CDR3 is CASSSRVYDDEQYF.

Its frequency marks this clonotype as medium-sized. The chain couples TRBV28 to TRBJ1-1. Germline V gene data show CDR1 as MDHEN and CDR2 as SYDVKM. The CDR3 is 13 residues long. The CDR3 spells CASSLPHGTEAFF.

The chain joins TRBV20-1 to TRBJ2-3; TCRdb's D call of TRBD2 is untestable without DNA. This CDR3 has 16 residues. Looked up from germline, CDR1 is DFQATT and CDR2 is SNEGSKA (reference sequence). The CDR3: CSARDGERHHTDTQYF.

The CDR3 protein is CASSQESSGVTYEQYF. The chain is built from TRBV4-1 and TRBJ2-7; TCRdb lists TRBD2, though no DNA is available to test this call. CDR3 size: 16 residues. Germline V gene lookup returns CDR1 MGHRA and CDR2 YSYEKL.